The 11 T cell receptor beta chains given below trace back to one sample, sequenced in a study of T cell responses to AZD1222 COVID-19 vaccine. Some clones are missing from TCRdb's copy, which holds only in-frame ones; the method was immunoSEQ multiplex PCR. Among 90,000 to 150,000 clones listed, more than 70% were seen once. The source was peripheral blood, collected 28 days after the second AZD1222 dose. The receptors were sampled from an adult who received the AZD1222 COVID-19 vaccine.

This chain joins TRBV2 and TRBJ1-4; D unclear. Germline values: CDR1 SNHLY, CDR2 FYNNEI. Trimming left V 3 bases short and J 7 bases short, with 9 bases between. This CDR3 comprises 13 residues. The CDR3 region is CASSDRRGEKLFF. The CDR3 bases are TGTGCCAGCAGTGACAGAAGAGGTGAAAAACTGTTTTTT. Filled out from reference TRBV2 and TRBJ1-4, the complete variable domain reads EPEVTQTPSHQVTQMGQEVILRCVPISNHLYFYWYRQILGQKVEFLVSFYNNEISEKSEIFDDQFSVERPDGSNFTLKIRSTKLEDSAMYFCASSDRRGEKLFFGSGTQLSVL.

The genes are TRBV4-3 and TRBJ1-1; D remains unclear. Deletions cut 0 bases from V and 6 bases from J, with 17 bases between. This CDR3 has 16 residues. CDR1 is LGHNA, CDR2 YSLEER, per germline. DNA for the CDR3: TGCGCCAGCAGCCAAGAGAGCGGAAGCGGGAGTGCTGAAGCTTTCTTT. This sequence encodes CASSQESGSGSAEAFF.

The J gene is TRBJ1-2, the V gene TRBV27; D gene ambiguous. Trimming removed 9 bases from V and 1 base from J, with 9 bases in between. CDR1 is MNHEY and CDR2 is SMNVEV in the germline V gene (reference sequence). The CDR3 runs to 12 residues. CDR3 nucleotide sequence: TGTGCCAGTGGGCCCCATAACTATGGCTACACCTTC. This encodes CASGPHNYGYTF.

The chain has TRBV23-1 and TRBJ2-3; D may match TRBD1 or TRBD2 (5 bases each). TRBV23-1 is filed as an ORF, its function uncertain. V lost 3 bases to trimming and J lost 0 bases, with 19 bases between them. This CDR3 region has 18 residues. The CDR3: CASSHSATGDGSTDTQYF. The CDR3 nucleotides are TGCGCCAGCAGTCACTCTGCTACCGGGGACGGTAGCACAGATACGCAGTATTTT.

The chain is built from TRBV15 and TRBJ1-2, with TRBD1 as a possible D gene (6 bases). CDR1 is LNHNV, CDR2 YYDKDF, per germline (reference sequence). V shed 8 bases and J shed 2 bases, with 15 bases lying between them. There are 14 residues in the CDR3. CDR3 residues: CATFDPGANYGYTF. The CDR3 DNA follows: TGTGCCACCTTTGATCCAGGGGCCAACTATGGCTACACCTTC.

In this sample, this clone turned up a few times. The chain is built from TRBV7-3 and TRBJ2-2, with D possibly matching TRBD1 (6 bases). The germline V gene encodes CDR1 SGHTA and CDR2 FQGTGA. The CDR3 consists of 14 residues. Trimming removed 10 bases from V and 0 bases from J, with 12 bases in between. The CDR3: CATRQAANTGELFF. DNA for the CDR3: TGTGCCACCCGACAGGCCGCGAACACCGGGGAGCTGTTTTTT.

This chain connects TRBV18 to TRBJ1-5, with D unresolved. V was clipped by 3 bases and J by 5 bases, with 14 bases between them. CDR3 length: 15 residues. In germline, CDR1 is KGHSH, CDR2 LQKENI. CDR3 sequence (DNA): TGTGCCAGCTCACCGGGGTTGGAACGGGATCAGCCCCAGCATTTT. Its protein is CASSPGLERDQPQHF.

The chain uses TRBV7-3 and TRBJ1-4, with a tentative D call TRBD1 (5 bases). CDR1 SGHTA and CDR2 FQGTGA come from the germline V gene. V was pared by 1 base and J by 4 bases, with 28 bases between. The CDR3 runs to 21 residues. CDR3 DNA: TGTGCCAGCAGCTTAAAGACCCCCCCAAGTGTCAGGGAGTCTGATAATGAAAAACTGTTTTTT. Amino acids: CASSLKTPPSVRESDNEKLFF.

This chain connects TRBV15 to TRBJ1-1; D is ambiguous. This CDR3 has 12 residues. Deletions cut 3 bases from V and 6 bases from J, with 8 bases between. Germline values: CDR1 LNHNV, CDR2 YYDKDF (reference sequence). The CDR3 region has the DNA TGTGCCACCAGCAGGGAGGAGGCTGAAGCTTTCTTT. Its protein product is CATSREEAEAFF.

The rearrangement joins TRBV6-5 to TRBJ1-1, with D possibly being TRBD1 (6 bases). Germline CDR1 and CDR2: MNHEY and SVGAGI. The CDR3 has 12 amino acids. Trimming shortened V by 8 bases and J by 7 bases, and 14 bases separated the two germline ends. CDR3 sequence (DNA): TGTGCCAGCTTCCGCGACAGGATTGAAGCTTTCTTT. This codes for CASFRDRIEAFF.

The CDR3: CASSLTTGPGELFF. The CDR3 DNA reads TGTGCCAGCTCACTAACGACAGGCCCCGGGGAGCTGTTTTTT. This chain uses TRBV18 with TRBJ2-2; D is possibly TRBD1 (6 bases). Trimming removed 4 bases at V and 6 bases at J, with 12 bases between. Germline values: CDR1 KGHSH, CDR2 LQKENI. This CDR3 region has 14 residues.